The TCR beta chain described here comes from a study of neurological immune-mediated disorders. Study-level findings and limits: Expanded clones shared no identical CDR3 amino acid sequences across subjects, which suggested private TCR-beta repertoires in all groups. HTLV-1-associated myelopathy had the most TCR clonal expansion, whereas multiple sclerosis had the least (lower than in healthy controls).

Time point defined: technical triplicate 1. The sorted libraries drew on some 930,000 T cells that were CD4+ or CD8+. CDR3 size: 13 residues. Deletions cut 10 bases from V and 0 bases from J, with 9 bases between. CDR1 and CDR2 (germline): MDHEN, SYDVKM. 5'RACE employing 10-nucleotide random UMIs yielded the cDNA. TCRdb processed the 5' RACE reads anew with MiXCR; each CDR3 protein has one entry. The repertoire holds roughly 25,000 distinct CDR3 sequences, with roughly 13% as singletons. Many counts were recorded for this clonotype. What it binds is unknown. The chain employs TRBV28 and TRBJ2-2; a possible D gene is TRBD1 (6 bases). The sequence derives from a female donor with HTLV-1-associated myelopathy (HAM/TSP). What was sequenced was CD4+ T cells from blood. The CDR3 loop reads CATGTSNTGELFF. The DNA for the CDR3 is TGTGCCACCGGGACATCGAACACCGGGGAGCTGTTTTTT.